The 23 T cell receptor beta chains below were found in one sample sequenced in a study of blood T cell repertoires in COVID-19. The repertoire was sequenced with immunoSEQ multiplex PCR; TCRdb's copy has only in-frame clones and lacks some. The top ten clones hold 9.5% to 12% of a sample with 180,000 or so clones, approximately 87% of them seen once. Source material: peripheral blood. These receptors were taken from a woman aged 60-75 years with COVID-19, enrolled during active disease.

This chain uses TRBV7-9 with TRBJ1-4; 9 bases agree with TRBD1. The CDR3 totals 15 residues. Per the germline V gene, CDR1 is SEHNR and CDR2 is FQNEAQ (reference sequence). V lost 5 bases to trimming and J lost 8 bases; unmatched junction nucleotides: 9. Here the CDR3 reads CASSHRDRVREKLFF. CDR3 coding DNA: TGTGCCAGCAGCCACCGGGACAGGGTGAGGGAAAAACTGTTTTTT.

The table lists this clone with a count of one. V is TRBV15 and J is TRBJ2-1, with 10 bases identical to TRBD2. Trimming took 6 bases from V and 2 from J; bases not matched to a gene: 1. Germline loops: CDR1 LNHNV, CDR2 YYDKDF (reference sequence). The CDR3 length is 14 residues. The CDR3 sequence: CATRLAGTYNEQFF. Here the CDR3 DNA reads TGTGCCACCAGACTAGCGGGAACCTACAATGAGCAGTTCTTC.

V is TRBV6-2 or TRBV6-3 and J is TRBJ2-7, with TRBD2 matching 13 bases. Germline assignment: CDR1 MNHEY and CDR2 SVGEGT. J lost 2 bases, V lost 4 bases, and 11 bases had no gene match. CDR3 length: 18 amino acids. The DNA of the CDR3 is TGTGCCAGCAGTTGGACTAGCGGGAGTCGGGGGGCCACCTACGAGCAGTACTTC. Amino acid sequence: CASSWTSGSRGATYEQYF.

V usage is TRBV4-1 and J usage is TRBJ2-3; no definite D call. CDR1 is MGHRA, CDR2 YSYEKL, per germline. The CDR3 contains 14 residues. V shed 1 base and J shed 6 bases, with 11 bases lying between them. This chain's CDR3 is CASSQGARPDTQYF. CDR3 coding DNA: TGCGCCAGCAGCCAAGGGGCCCGGCCGGATACGCAGTATTTT.

For this clone: The sample holds other DNA sequences that translate to the same CDR3. The V call is TRBV6-1, the J call TRBJ2-1; 9 nucleotides align to TRBD2. The germline CDR1 and CDR2 sequences are MNHNS and SASEGT. Trimming at V came to 2 bases and at J to 1 base, leaving 0 bases not matched to a gene. The CDR3 has 15 amino acids. In nucleotides, the CDR3 is TGTGCCAGCAGTGAACTAGCGGGATCCTACAATGAGCAGTTCTTC. It codes for CASSELAGSYNEQFF.

The chain has TRBV3-1 (or the pseudogene TRBV3-2) and TRBJ1-1, with 7 bases aligning to TRBD1. The germline V gene has CDR1 LGHDT and CDR2 YNNKEL (reference sequence). The CDR3 contains 15 residues. Germline trimming cut 0 bases from V and 7 bases from J; bases unmatched to any gene: 8. Here the CDR3 DNA reads TGTGCCAGCAGCCAAGATCCTGCCAGGGGGGATGAAGCTTTCTTT. Translated, it gives CASSQDPARGDEAFF.

The DNA for the CDR3 is TGTGCCAGCAGTTTATTCGGGCCTAGCGGGGGTTTCTACGAGCAGTACTTC. Protein product: CASSLFGPSGGFYEQYF. This chain uses TRBV28 with TRBJ2-7, with 10 bases fitting TRBD2. This CDR3 comprises 17 residues. Germline CDR1 reads MDHEN; CDR2 reads SYDVKM. V gave up 1 base and J gave up 3 bases; unmatched junction bases: 9.

The rearrangement links TRBV19 to TRBJ2-7, with 14 bases that match TRBD2. The CDR3 extends over 17 amino acids. Trimming cost V 1 base and J 0 bases; bases outside gene matches: 2. CDR1 and CDR2 (germline): LNHDA, SQIVND (reference sequence). The chain's CDR3 is CASSIAGTSGSSYEQYF. CDR3 bases: TGTGCCAGTAGTATAGCCGGGACTAGCGGGAGCTCCTACGAGCAGTACTTC.

The gene calls are TRBV6-5 and TRBJ2-7, with D perhaps TRBD2 (5 bases). Between the trimmed V and J ends, which lost 7 bases and 5 bases, there was a span of 15 bases. Germline lookup yields CDR1 MNHEY and CDR2 SVGAGI. The CDR3 length is 13 residues. The CDR3 DNA reads TGTGCCAGCACCCGGGGAGTAGCAAACGAGCAGTACTTC. Translated, it gives CASTRGVANEQYF.

The V call is TRBV19, the J call TRBJ1-5; D may be TRBD1 (5 bases). CDR3 length equals 13 residues. V was pared by 10 bases and J by 6 bases, with 16 bases between. CDR1 LNHDA and CDR2 SQIVND come from the germline V gene (reference sequence). The CDR3 DNA reads as TGTGCCACTTACGGGGGGTTTGGTCAGCCCCAGCATTTT. It translates to CATYGGFGQPQHF.

The V gene is TRBV27, the J gene TRBJ2-7; D perhaps matches TRBD2 (5 bases). V lost 5 bases, J lost 5 bases, and 19 bases lay in between. Germline-derived CDR1 and CDR2 are MNHEY and SMNVEV (reference sequence). There are 15 residues in the CDR3. The CDR3 protein is CASSPLATNRHEQYF. CDR3 DNA: TGTGCCAGCAGTCCCCTAGCCACAAATCGCCACGAGCAGTACTTC.

This CDR3 reads CASSPTAGVSQDTQYF. Written as DNA, the CDR3 is TGTGCCAGCAGCCCGACCGCGGGAGTTTCTCAAGATACGCAGTATTTT. This chain uses TRBV9 with TRBJ2-3, with 7 positions matching TRBD2. Per germline, CDR1 SGDLS and CDR2 YYNGEE. After removal of 4 bases from V and 5 bases from J, the junction contained 13 bases not matched to a gene. The CDR3 runs to 16 residues.

The V call is TRBV5-1, the J call TRBJ1-2; D unclear. The germline V gene has CDR1 SGHRS and CDR2 YFSETQ. The CDR3 covers 14 residues. The ends were cut back, 0 bases at V and 4 bases at J, with 10 bases in the middle. The CDR3 sequence: CASSLAGSGYGYTF. The DNA for the CDR3 is TGCGCCAGCAGCTTGGCGGGCAGCGGCTATGGCTACACCTTC.

This clone was counted once. This chain joins TRBV6-5 and TRBJ2-7; tentatively, D is TRBD2 (6 bases). Trimming took off 8 bases at V and 2 bases at J, with 16 bases between the two ends. This CDR3 contains 14 residues. Germline V gene lookup returns CDR1 MNHEY and CDR2 SVGAGI. Written as DNA, the CDR3 is TGTGCCAGCGGGGGGTATGGGGTTACCTACGAGCAGTACTTC. Amino acid sequence: CASGGYGVTYEQYF.

The chain links TRBV11-3 to TRBJ2-7; 12 nucleotides align to TRBD2. Germline V gene sequence: CDR1 SGHNT, CDR2 YENEEA. This CDR3 contains 17 residues. After removal of 0 bases from V and 1 base from J, the junction contained 4 bases not matched to a gene. The CDR3 sequence is CASSLDGLAGKSYEQYF. The DNA for the CDR3 is TGTGCCAGCAGCTTAGACGGACTAGCGGGGAAATCCTACGAGCAGTACTTC.

The table lists this clone with a count of one. The chain combines TRBV4-3 with TRBJ1-1; D ambiguous. Germline CDR1 is LGHNA and CDR2 is YSLEER. This CDR3 comprises 14 residues. V gave up 0 bases and J gave up 3 bases, with 8 bases separating them. The CDR3 region is CASSQDEFDTEAFF. The CDR3 DNA reads TGCGCCAGCAGCCAAGATGAGTTTGACACTGAAGCTTTCTTT.

The V call is TRBV2, the J call TRBJ1-5, with TRBD1 matching 9 bases. This CDR3 contains 17 residues. J was trimmed by 5 bases and V by 5 bases; bases with no gene match: 13. Germline-derived CDR1 and CDR2 are SNHLY and FYNNEI. CDR3 region: CASSPDRGHARDQPQHF. In DNA, the CDR3 is TGTGCCAGCAGTCCGGACAGGGGCCACGCTAGGGATCAGCCCCAGCATTTT.

The chain carries TRBV5-6 and TRBJ1-1, with D possibly being TRBD1 (6 bases). The CDR3 spans 16 residues. V was trimmed by 1 base and J by 0 bases, leaving 13 bases between them. Germline V gives CDR1 SGHDT, CDR2 YYEEEE. Here the CDR3 reads CASSLIDRWMNTEAFF. Written as DNA, the CDR3 is TGTGCCAGCAGCTTGATTGACAGGTGGATGAACACTGAAGCTTTCTTT. The full variable domain, completed using reference TRBV5-6 and TRBJ1-1, is DAGVTQSPTHLIKTRGQQVTLRCSPKSGHDTVSWYQQALGQGPQFIFQYYEEEERQRGNFPDRFSGHQFPNYSSELNVNALLLGDSALYLCASSLIDRWMNTEAFFGQGTRLTVV.

The chain joins TRBV6-1 to TRBJ2-7; TRBD2 aligns across 12 bases. Germline V gene lookup returns CDR1 MNHNS and CDR2 SASEGT. V lost 2 bases to trimming and J lost 2 bases; unmatched junction nucleotides: 7. The CDR3 consists of 17 residues. CDR3 sequence (DNA): TGTGCCAGCAGTGAAACTAGCGGGAGGCCCTGGCCCTACGAGCAGTACTTC. This translates into CASSETSGRPWPYEQYF.

A note on this clone: This sample includes further DNA sequences coding for the same CDR3. The chain has TRBV5-1 and TRBJ1-2; the match to TRBD1 covers 7 bases. Germline CDR1 reads SGHRS; CDR2 reads YFSETQ. V lost 0 bases and J lost 4; bases outside the gene matches: 3. The CDR3 is 14 residues long. This CDR3 is CASSLGQGSYGYTF. CDR3 bases: TGCGCCAGCAGCTTGGGACAGGGATCCTATGGCTACACCTTC.

This chain connects TRBV6-2 or TRBV6-3 to TRBJ2-2, with 11 positions matching TRBD2. The length of the CDR3 is 18 residues. Germline V lookup: CDR1 MNHEY, CDR2 SVGEGT. J lost 0 bases, V lost 2 bases, and 5 bases had no gene match. The CDR3 DNA is TGTGCCAGCAGTTACCCGGGACTAGCGGAGGCGAACACCGGGGAGCTGTTTTTT. It codes for CASSYPGLAEANTGELFF.

The chain employs TRBV11-3 and TRBJ1-2; a possible D gene is TRBD1 (5 bases). Germline CDR1 reads SGHNT; CDR2 reads YENEEA. V lost 4 bases to trimming and J lost 5 bases, with 14 bases between them. The CDR3 consists of 14 residues. CDR3 bases: TGTGCCAGCAGCTCGACAGCGGGAGGATATGGCTACACCTTC. Protein product: CASSSTAGGYGYTF.

This chain connects TRBV27 to TRBJ1-4; D might be TRBD1 (6 bases). This CDR3 spans 14 amino acids. V was pared by 6 bases and J by 3 bases, with 11 bases between. From germline, CDR1 is MNHEY and CDR2 SMNVEV (reference sequence). CDR3 protein: CASSQQGSNEKLFF. As DNA, the CDR3 is TGTGCCAGCAGCCAACAGGGCTCTAATGAAAAACTGTTTTTT.